This T cell receptor (beta chain) was recovered during a study of T cells in Graves' hyperthyroidism and ophthalmopathy (dated by TCRdb to the late 2010s). In terms of the full investigation: Peripheral blood was sampled at the time of initial diagnosis, prior to any treatment. Prospective prediction of ophthalmopathy was tested in an independent validation cohort of fewer than 20 hyperthyroidism patients and 17 patients who later progressed to ophthalmopathy. After sampling, hyperthyroidism patients received methimazole starting at 30 mg daily, and ophthalmopathy patients received high-dose intravenous methylprednisolone. The 100 or so discovery patients were divided at random into training and test sets in a 7:3 ratio. TCR Vbeta CDR3 sequencing of approximately 140 peripheral blood samples (over 40 ophthalmopathy, 75 to 80 hyperthyroidism and approximately 17 progressor patients) is reported in the paper. Thyroid tissue and blood T-cell repertoires from several Graves' hyperthyroidism patients were also compared in the study. To identify distinguishing TCR V-J signatures, a discovery cohort of 90 to 100 patients was used, comprising 43 with Graves' ophthalmopathy and approximately 58 with stable Graves' hyperthyroidism.

Results and caveats for the whole study, not just this receptor: A 13 V-J signature model separated ophthalmopathy from stable hyperthyroidism, with around 88% sensitivity and roughly 84% specificity in cross-validation and 80%/75% in testing. No statistical method was used to fix the sample size in advance, and group allocation was not hidden from the investigators. Most expanded thyroid clonotypes (frequency above 0.001) were also detected in blood, a finding suggesting that blood repertoires may reflect thyroid immune responses. In validation, the model predicted progression to ophthalmopathy a median of roughly 6.2 months before onset, with roughly 70% sensitivity and 72.22% specificity.

This clonotype was counted ten times or more. The target of this receptor is not known. No much larger clone exists at a distance of one base, and base qualities are not known. The TCR beta CDR3 regions were amplified from the RNA transcripts. The TCR CDR3 was subjected to a first round of RT-PCR using the HTBI primer set and the Qiagen OneStep RT-PCR kit. The libraries were constructed in a second round of multiplex PCR and then size-selected and purified. Libraries were sequenced paired-end with 100 bp reads on an Illumina HiSeq2000. Turning to the authors' computational methods: SOAPnuke was used to process the raw data, removing reads that contained adapters or uncalled bases, had a mean Phred below 15, or lacked an exact match to the constant primer or identifier. COPE v1.2.5 was used to merge the high-quality paired reads, and each unique nucleotide sequence was defined as a clonotype. MiTCR v1.1 was used to align clonotypes to the IMGT TRBV, TRBD and TRBJ reference segments. The analysis included only V-J combinations with a frequency above 0.0001, which together covered approximately 99% of the repertoires. The TCS score was defined as F50 (clonal expansion) divided by E x V (chaos), with BLOSUM62-based TCRdist calculated between CDR3 peptides within each V-J. Welch's t-statistics and random forest reduced several hundred V-J features to 13, which were used in a naive Bayes classifier (R e1071). In TCRdb, the public reads were trimmed at Q25 with fastp and aligned with MiXCR, with productive beta chains retained. Here each entry gathers all rows of one CDR3 protein and keeps the most common genes and DNA. The V and J calls, along with clone size, are taken from TCRdb and not from the paper's own processing. Recorded for this sample are some 440,000 distinct CDR3 sequences; 15% to 18% of them occurred a single time. The ten top clones hold roughly 7.4% of the sample.

Stable Graves' hyperthyroidism was defined as no progression to ophthalmopathy during 18 months of follow-up. Hyperthyroidism patients were newly diagnosed, had a disease duration of under 2 months, and were aged 18 to 65 years. Exclusion was applied to patients with uncontrolled infections, other autoimmune diseases, pregnancy or lactation. Diagnoses relied on clinical symptoms, serum thyroxine and TRAb, thyroid ultrasound and orbital computed tomography. PBMCs were separated from roughly 10 ml of fresh peripheral blood using Ficoll-Paque density gradient centrifugation. Total RNA was extracted using Trizol reagent, and RNA quality was assessed on an Agilent 2100 Bioanalyzer. What was sequenced was blood. The receptor was derived from a woman under 30 with Graves' hyperthyroidism.

CDR3 region: CASSLAPWAEYGYTF. The nucleotide sequence is given as TGTGCCAGCAGTTTAGCGCCATGGGCGGAATATGGCTACACCTTC. The receptor chain draws on TRBV12-3 or TRBV12-4 and TRBJ1-2; the D segment cannot be called with confidence. The trim is 0 bases for V and 5 bases for J, with a gap of 13 bases between the germline ends. Counted from cysteine to phenylalanine, this CDR3 has 15 amino acids. This entry keeps only the CDR3 DNA: 45 bases, framed from base 1.